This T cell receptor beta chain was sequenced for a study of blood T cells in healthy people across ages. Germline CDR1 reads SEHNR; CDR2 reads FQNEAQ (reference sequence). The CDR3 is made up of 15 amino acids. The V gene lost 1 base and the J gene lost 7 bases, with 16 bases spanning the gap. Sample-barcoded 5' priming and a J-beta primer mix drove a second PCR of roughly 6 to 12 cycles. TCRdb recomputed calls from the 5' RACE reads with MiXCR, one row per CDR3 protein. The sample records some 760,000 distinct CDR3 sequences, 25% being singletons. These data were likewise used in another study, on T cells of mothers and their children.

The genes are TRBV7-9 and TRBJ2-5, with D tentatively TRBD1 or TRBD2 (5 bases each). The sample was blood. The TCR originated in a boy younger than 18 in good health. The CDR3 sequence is CASSLVGTDDWTQYF. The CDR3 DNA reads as TGTGCCAGCAGCTTAGTTGGGACGGACGATTGGACCCAGTACTTC. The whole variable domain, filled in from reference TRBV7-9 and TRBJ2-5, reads DTGVSQNPRHKITKRGQNVTFRCDPISEHNRLYWYRQTLGQGPEFLTYFQNEAQLEKSRLLSDRFSAERPKGSFSTLEIQRTEQGDSAMYLCASSLVGTDDWTQYFGPGTRLLVL.